This TCR beta chain was sequenced in a study of blood T cell repertoires in COVID-19. The wider study: The United States, Italy and Spain supplied acute and convalescent COVID-19 samples.

The assay was immunoSEQ multiplex PCR, and TCRdb's table has in-frame clones only and misses some. The sample includes roughly 200,000 clones, 80% to 85% of them seen just once. The J segment lost 3 bases and the V segment lost 7 bases, leaving 3 bases of the junction unmatched. Germline lookup yields CDR1 MNHEY and CDR2 SMNVEV (reference sequence). The CDR3 extends over 14 amino acids. This clone was seen once. The sample consisted of peripheral blood. The TCR was taken from a man between 45 and 60 years old with active or convalescent COVID-19. The V and J genes are TRBV27 and TRBJ2-2; TRBD2 aligns across 9 bases. CDR3: CASMAGGYTGELFF. CDR3 sequence (DNA): TGTGCCAGCATGGCGGGGGGGTACACCGGGGAGCTGTTTTTT.